The text below deals with one TCR beta chain. Its antigen is still unknown. The data were obtained in a study of T cell responses to AZD1222 COVID-19 vaccine. Whole-study results and caveats: Reportedly, nearly half the spike-specific TCRs target unmutated variant regions. Across the whole spike, CD4 TCRs peaked at regions 160-218 and 743-854.

This CDR3 spans 17 amino acids. After removal of 3 bases from V and 2 bases from J, the junction contained 9 bases not matched to a gene. Assay used: immunoSEQ multiplex PCR; TCRdb lists only in-frame clones, some missing. Here the sample spans 100,000 or so clones, 70% to 90% being singletons. The sample was peripheral blood, taken on day 0 of AZD1222 vaccination. This TCR was sampled from an adult in good health. The rearrangement links TRBV5-7 to TRBJ2-3; the match to TRBD2 covers 10 bases. TRBV5-7 counts as an open reading frame of uncertain function. CDR3 bases: TGTGCCAGCAGCTCATCCGGGACTAGCGCTTACACAGATACGCAGTATTTT. Translated, it gives CASSSSGTSAYTDTQYF.